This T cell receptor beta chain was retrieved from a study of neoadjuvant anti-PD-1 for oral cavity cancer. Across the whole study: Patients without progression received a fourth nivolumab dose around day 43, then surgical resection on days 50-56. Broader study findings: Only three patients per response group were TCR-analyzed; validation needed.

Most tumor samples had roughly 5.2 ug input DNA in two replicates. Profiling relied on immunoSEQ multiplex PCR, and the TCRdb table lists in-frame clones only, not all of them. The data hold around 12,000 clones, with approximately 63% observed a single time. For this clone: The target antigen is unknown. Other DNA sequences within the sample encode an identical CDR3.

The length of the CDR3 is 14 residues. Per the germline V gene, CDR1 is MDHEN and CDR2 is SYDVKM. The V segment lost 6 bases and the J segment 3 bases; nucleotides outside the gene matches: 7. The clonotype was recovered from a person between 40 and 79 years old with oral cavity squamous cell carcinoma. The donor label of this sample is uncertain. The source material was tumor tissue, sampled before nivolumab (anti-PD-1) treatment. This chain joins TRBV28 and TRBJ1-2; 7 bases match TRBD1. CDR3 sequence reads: CASSSGGYDYGYTF. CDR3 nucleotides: TGTGCCAGCAGCTCAGGGGGGTATGACTATGGCTACACCTTC.